These T cell receptor beta chains were read from a single sample in a study of T-cell memory formation after mild COVID-19. TCRdb recomputed calls from the 5' RACE reads with MiXCR, one row per CDR3 protein. The sample lists about 340,000 distinct CDR3 sequences; 13% were seen once. Sequenced material: PBMCs or a T cell subset sorted from them (not recorded which). The receptors originated from a man younger than 30 who had mild COVID-19 (a few samples of this study predate the infection). Cell type and time point are not known. Both conserved end residues are part of each CDR3. A D gene is named only where the DNA matches it firmly. Some rows have no size entry. The others give once, few or many, or a class for an expanded clone.

V	J	size	length	D	CDR3	DNA
TRBV12-3/TRBV12-4	TRBJ1-2	many	16	NA	CASSSGGLSPLYGYTF	TGTGCCAGCAGTTCGGGCGGGCTAAGTCCCCTCTATGGCTACACCTTC
TRBV5-6	TRBJ2-1	NA	16	TRBD2	CASSLTGLAPRNEQFF	TGTGCCAGCAGTCTGACCGGACTAGCCCCTAGGAATGAGCAGTTCTTC
TRBV10-3	TRBJ2-7	NA	14	NA	CAISGLIVADEQYF	TGTGCCATCAGTGGACTCATAGTTGCCGACGAGCAGTACTTC
TRBV20-1	TRBJ1-4	NA	16	NA	CSAAAPGEATNEKLFF	TGCAGTGCCGCGGCCCCTGGGGAGGCAACTAATGAAAAACTGTTTTTT
TRBV27	TRBJ1-2	NA	13	NA	CASSLGGLGGYTF	TGTGCCAGCAGTTTGGGGGGGCTGGGAGGCTACACCTTC
TRBV5-1	TRBJ2-1	NA	15	TRBD2	CASSSTSGGNNEQFF	TGCGCCAGCAGCTCCACTAGCGGGGGGAACAATGAGCAGTTCTTC
TRBV6-6	TRBJ1-2	many	12	TRBD1	CASSPQGGGYTF	TGTGCCAGCAGTCCCCAGGGGGGCGGCTACACCTTC
TRBV6-6	TRBJ2-5	many	15	NA	CASTLSGTSKETQYF	TGTGCCAGCACCCTGTCGGGGACCAGTAAAGAGACCCAGTACTTC
TRBV15	TRBJ2-1	NA	17	TRBD2	CATSDVAGGPVVDEQFF	TGTGCCACCAGCGACGTAGCGGGAGGGCCCGTGGTCGATGAGCAGTTCTTC
TRBV4-1	TRBJ2-1	NA	16	TRBD2	CASSQWASGRNNEQFF	TGCGCCAGCAGCCAGTGGGCTAGCGGGAGAAATAATGAGCAGTTCTTC
TRBV29-1	TRBJ2-2	few	14	TRBD1	CSAGTGGGTGELFF	TGCAGCGCCGGGACAGGGGGCGGCACCGGGGAGCTGTTTTTT
TRBV20-1	TRBJ2-7	NA	15	TRBD2	CSARDNRAGAYEQYF	TGCAGTGCTAGAGATAACAGAGCGGGGGCCTACGAGCAGTACTTC
TRBV24-1	TRBJ2-1	NA	18	NA	CATSDPRSSGDRNGEQFF	TGTGCCACCAGTGACCCCCGTAGTTCTGGGGACCGCAACGGGGAGCAGTTCTTC
TRBV7-2	TRBJ1-2	NA	11	NA	CASSSTYGYTF	TGTGCCAGCAGCTCCACCTATGGCTACACCTTC
TRBV15	TRBJ1-1	NA	18	NA	CATSRDRPSGAQNPEAFF	TGTGCCACCAGCAGAGACAGGCCTTCAGGGGCGCAGAATCCTGAAGCTTTCTTT
TRBV5-1	TRBJ2-1	few	14	TRBD1	CASSGGTGGNEQFF	TGCGCCAGCAGCGGCGGGACAGGGGGCAATGAGCAGTTCTTC
TRBV27	TRBJ2-7	few	16	NA	CASRNVGHGLSYEQYF	TGTGCCAGCAGAAACGTCGGTCACGGATTGTCCTACGAGCAGTACTTC